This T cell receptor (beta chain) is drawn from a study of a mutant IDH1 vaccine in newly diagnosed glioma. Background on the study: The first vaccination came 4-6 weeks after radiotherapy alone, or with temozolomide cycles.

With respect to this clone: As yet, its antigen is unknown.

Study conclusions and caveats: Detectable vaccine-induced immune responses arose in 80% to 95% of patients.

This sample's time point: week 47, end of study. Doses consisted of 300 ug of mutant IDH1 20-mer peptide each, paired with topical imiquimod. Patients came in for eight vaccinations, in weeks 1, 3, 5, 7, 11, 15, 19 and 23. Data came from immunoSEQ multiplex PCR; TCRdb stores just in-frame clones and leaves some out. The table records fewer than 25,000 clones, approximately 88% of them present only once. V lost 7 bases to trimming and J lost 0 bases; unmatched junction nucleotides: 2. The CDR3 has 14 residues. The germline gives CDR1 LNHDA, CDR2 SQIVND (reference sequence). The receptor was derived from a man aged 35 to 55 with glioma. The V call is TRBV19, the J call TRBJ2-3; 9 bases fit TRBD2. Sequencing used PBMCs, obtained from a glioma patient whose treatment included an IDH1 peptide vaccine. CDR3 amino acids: CASTTSGSTDTQYF. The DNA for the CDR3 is TGTGCCAGTACCACTAGCGGGAGCACAGATACGCAGTATTTT.